Listed here are 10 T cell receptor beta chains from one sample, sequenced in a study of shared clonotypes between healthy human individuals. Method: immunoSEQ multiplex PCR; TCRdb's copy keeps in-frame clones and lacks some. The top ten hold roughly 1.2% of the sample, which has over a million clones, more than 95% seen once. Sample: naive CD4+ T cells sorted from blood. Specified subset: CD45RA+ positively selected. The receptor source for this set is a man under 40 in good health.

This clone was seen a single time. Other nucleotide sequences in the sample specify the same CDR3. The CDR3 nucleotides are TGTGCCAGTAGTTTCCCTAGCGGGAGTTCCTACAATGAGCAGTTCTTC. Translating it yields CASSFPSGSSYNEQFF. V and J are TRBV19 and TRBJ2-1; TRBD2 aligns across 10 bases. V was pared by 5 bases and J by 1 base, with 5 bases of the junction left unmatched. This CDR3 spans 16 amino acids. CDR1 is LNHDA, CDR2 SQIVND, per germline (reference sequence). The whole variable domain, filled in from reference TRBV19 and TRBJ2-1, reads DGGITQSPKYLFRKEGQNVTLSCEQNLNHDAMYWYRQDPGQGLRLIYYSQIVNDFQKGDIAEGYSVSREKKESFPLTVTSAQKNPTAFYLCASSFPSGSSYNEQFFGPGTRLTVL.

The V call is TRBV7-6, the J call TRBJ2-3, with 16 bases fitting TRBD2. The CDR3 covers 16 residues. CDR1 is SGHVS, CDR2 FNYEAQ, per germline. The J segment lost 4 bases and the V segment lost 5 bases, leaving 3 bases of the junction unmatched. This CDR3 reads CASSLGLAGGADTQYF. The DNA for the CDR3 is TGTGCCAGCAGCCTGGGACTAGCGGGAGGGGCAGATACGCAGTATTTT.

The chain uses TRBV6-1 and TRBJ2-5; unclear D gene. Germline CDR1 MNHNS, CDR2 SASEGT. This CDR3 comprises 14 residues. With 10 bases removed from V and 2 bases from J, the gap between germline ends came to 17 bases. The CDR3 sequence is CATNLGRIQETQYF. The DNA for the CDR3 is TGTGCCACAAACTTGGGCCGAATTCAAGAGACCCAGTACTTC.

This chain links TRBV7-9 with TRBJ2-1; 14 positions agree with TRBD2. The CDR3 totals 17 residues. Germline lookup yields CDR1 SEHNR and CDR2 FQNEAQ (reference sequence). The V gene end was trimmed by 4 bases and the J gene end by 7 bases; junction bases not matched to a gene: 9. CDR3 residues: CASSSGVGTSGSNEQFF. CDR3 in DNA: TGTGCCAGCAGCTCGGGCGTCGGGACTAGCGGGAGTAATGAGCAGTTCTTC.

The V gene is TRBV6-5, the J gene TRBJ1-2, with 9 bases matching TRBD1. The CDR3 runs to 13 residues. Germline assignment: CDR1 MNHEY and CDR2 SVGAGI. Germline trimming cut 6 bases from V and 8 bases from J; bases unmatched to any gene: 7. The CDR3 reads CASRLQGAGGYTF. In nucleotides, the CDR3 is TGTGCCAGCAGGCTACAGGGGGCAGGAGGCTACACCTTC.

The V and J genes are TRBV4-2 and TRBJ2-2; D uncertain. V dropped 1 base and J dropped 6 bases, with 9 bases sitting between them. This CDR3 contains 14 residues. Germline values: CDR1 LGHNA, CDR2 YNFKEQ. The CDR3 reads CASSQGFVSGELFF. The CDR3, as DNA: TGTGCCAGCAGCCAAGGATTTGTTTCCGGGGAGCTGTTTTTT.

As regards this clone: Different DNA sequences within this sample yield the same CDR3. V usage is TRBV28 and J usage is TRBJ2-7; 7 nucleotides align to TRBD1. V gave up 6 bases and J gave up 2 bases; unmatched junction bases: 4. Germline V lookup: CDR1 MDHEN, CDR2 SYDVKM. The CDR3 runs to 13 residues. CDR3 amino acids: CASRETGTYEQYF. Written as DNA, the CDR3 is TGTGCCAGCAGGGAGACAGGGACCTACGAGCAGTACTTC.

The J gene is TRBJ2-7, the V gene TRBV5-5; D might be TRBD1 (6 bases). Germline V gives CDR1 SGHKS, CDR2 YYEKEE (reference sequence). The CDR3 consists of 14 residues. Trimming removed 4 bases from V and 6 bases from J, with 17 bases in between. For the CDR3, the DNA is TGTGCCAGCAGCGTACAGGGCATGGGCACCGAGCAGTACTTC. This gives the protein CASSVQGMGTEQYF.

In DNA form, the CDR3 reads TGTGCCAGTAGTATGGGGGGCTCTATCTCTGGGGCCAACGTCCTGACTTTC. Protein sequence: CASSMGGSISGANVLTF. The chain links TRBV19 to TRBJ2-6, with D perhaps matching TRBD1 or TRBD2 (6 bases each). CDR3 length: 17 amino acids. CDR1 and CDR2 from the germline V gene are LNHDA and SQIVND (reference sequence). V was clipped by 3 bases and J by 0 bases, with 12 bases between them.

This chain links TRBV27 with TRBJ2-1, with 14 bases fitting TRBD2. V dropped 3 bases and J dropped 4; count of bases not matched to a gene: 2. The germline gives CDR1 MNHEY, CDR2 SMNVEV (reference sequence). There are 16 residues in the CDR3. The CDR3 loop reads CASSFRTSGRYNEQFF. CDR3 DNA: TGTGCCAGCAGTTTTAGGACTAGCGGGAGGTACAATGAGCAGTTCTTC.